This T cell receptor (beta chain) was captured by sequencing in a study of glioma-infiltrating T cells after dendritic cell vaccination. Sequenced by immunoSEQ multiplex PCR; TCRdb stores in-frame clones only, minus some. The sample has under 100,000 clones, about 83% seen once. CDR3 size: 15 residues. CDR1 is SQVTM and CDR2 is ANQGSEA in the germline V gene. J gave up 2 bases and V 5 bases, and 4 bases lay outside the gene matches. This sample comprised blood, obtained before dendritic cell vaccination. The TCR was taken from a human donor with glioblastoma. The chain joins TRBV29-1 to TRBJ2-1, with 12 bases that match TRBD2. The CDR3 nucleotides read TGCAGCGTTCCCGCTAGCGGGAGGGCCTACAATGAGCAGTTCTTC. Translating it yields CSVPASGRAYNEQFF.